This TCR beta chain was observed in a study of blood T cell repertoires in COVID-19. Overall study context: There were acute and convalescent COVID-19 samples, and they came from the United States, Italy and Spain.

This CDR3 has 15 residues. Germline V gene sequence: CDR1 SGHNT, CDR2 YYREEE (reference sequence). Deletions cut 0 bases from V and 4 bases from J, with 13 bases between. Original handling: Amplification with reference gene primers provided the estimates of nucleated cell counts. Sequencing was performed with immunoSEQ multiplex PCR; in TCRdb, only in-frame clones are kept and a portion is missing. Clone size and the V and J calls come from that table; the DNA yielded D and trimming. The sample lists 260,000 or so clones, approximately 88% seen once, with over 0.55% in the top ten. J is TRBJ1-1 and V is TRBV5-4, with D perhaps TRBD1 (5 bases). Sequencing was done on a sample of peripheral blood. The sequence derives from a human donor in a cohort sampled during active COVID-19. CDR3 DNA: TGTGCCAGCAGCTTGGGGGGGAGGGTACTCACTGAAGCTTTCTTT. Encoded protein: CASSLGGRVLTEAFF.